Below, 27 T cell receptor beta chains from the same sample are listed, as sequenced in a study of T-cell memory formation after mild COVID-19. Each CDR3 protein gets one entry after TCRdb re-called the 5' RACE reads with MiXCR. The sample lists fewer than 600,000 distinct CDR3 sequences; about 20% were seen once. The sequencing input was PBMCs or a T cell subset sorted from them (not recorded which). These receptors were obtained from an adult woman who had mild COVID-19 (a few samples of this study predate the infection). Cell type and time point are not known.

The chain employs TRBV20-1 and TRBJ2-5, with 9 bases aligning to TRBD2. J gave up 5 bases and V 5 bases, and 9 bases lay outside the gene matches. The CDR3 consists of 14 residues. Germline V gene sequence: CDR1 DFQATT, CDR2 SNEGSKA (reference sequence). The CDR3 sequence: CSASGTSRRETQYF. The CDR3, as DNA: TGCAGTGCTTCCGGGACTAGCAGGAGGGAGACCCAGTACTTC.

This clonotype has a count of ten or more. J is TRBJ2-6 and V is TRBV5-5; D may be TRBD1 or TRBD2 (5 bases each). V dropped 7 bases and J dropped 1 base, with 9 bases sitting between them. Germline CDR1 reads SGHKS; CDR2 reads YYEKEE (reference sequence). This CDR3 has 14 residues. The DNA for the CDR3 is TGTGCCAGCGAGAGGGGTTCTGGGGCCAACGTCCTGACTTTC. Its protein product is CASERGSGANVLTF.

The V and J genes are TRBV3-1 and TRBJ2-4, with D perhaps assigned TRBD1 or TRBD2 (5 bases each). The CDR3 consists of 17 residues. Trimming removed 0 bases from V and 7 bases from J, with 19 bases in between. The V gene's germline CDR1 is LGHDT and CDR2 YNNKEL (reference sequence). CDR3 sequence (DNA): TGTGCCAGCAGCCAAGATCTGGTTGGGGGATTAGGGAACATTCAGTACTTC. This codes for CASSQDLVGGLGNIQYF. Complete variable domain (other parts from reference TRBV3-1 and TRBJ2-4): DTAVSQTPKYLVTQMGNDKSIKCEQNLGHDTMYWYKQDSKKFLKIMFSYNNKELIINETVPNRFSPKSPDKAHLNLHINSLELGDSAVYFCASSQDLVGGLGNIQYFGAGTRLSVL.

Turning to this clonotype: The junction differs from germline at one of its ends, possibly a read error. The gene calls are TRBV7-9 and TRBJ2-1; D unclear. Germline V gene lookup returns CDR1 SEHNR and CDR2 FQNEAQ (reference sequence). This CDR3 spans 14 amino acids. CDR3 residues: CASSDGRLYDEQFF. The CDR3 DNA reads TGTGCCAGCAGCGACGGACGCCTCTACGATGAGCAGTTCTTC. Full variable domain (missing parts from reference TRBV7-9 and TRBJ2-1): DTGVSQNPRHKITKRGQNVTFRCDPISEHNRLYWYRQTLGQGPEFLTYFQNEAQLEKSRLLSDRFSAERPKGSFSTLEIQRTEQGDSAMYLCASSDGRLYDEQFFGPGTRLTVL.

This clonotype has more than one count but fewer than ten. The gene calls are TRBV3-1 and TRBJ2-1; D possibly uses TRBD1 or TRBD2 (5 bases each). Between the trimmed V and J ends, which lost 4 bases and 7 bases, there was a span of 14 bases. From germline, CDR1 is LGHDT and CDR2 YNNKEL (reference sequence). The CDR3 has 14 amino acids. The CDR3, as DNA: TGTGCCAGCAGCCCGGGGCAGCCAGGGAATGAGCAGTTCTTC. Translating gives CASSPGQPGNEQFF.

The V call is TRBV24-1, the J call TRBJ2-2; D ambiguous. Germline V gene data show CDR1 as KGHDR and CDR2 as SFDVKD. V gave up 4 bases and J gave up 7 bases, with 15 bases separating them. The CDR3 is made up of 15 amino acids. CDR3 DNA sequence: TGTGCCACCAGTGAGGCTCAGAGGTTGGACGGGGAGCTGTTTTTT. Translated: CATSEAQRLDGELFF.

This clonotype has just a few counts. This sequence joins TRBV7-9 and TRBJ2-4; no firm D call. The V end lost 2 bases, the J end lost 2 bases, and 10 bases lay between the germline ends. Germline-derived CDR1 and CDR2 are SEHNR and FQNEAQ (reference sequence). This CDR3 contains 15 residues. The CDR3 nucleotides are TGTGCCAGCAGCTTACCAGCTGGTACCAAAAACATTCAGTACTTC. It specifies CASSLPAGTKNIQYF.

In this sample, this clonotype turned up a few times. The genes are TRBV29-1 and TRBJ2-7; TRBD1 matches at 9 bases. Trimming removed 5 bases from V and 5 bases from J; junction bases left unmatched: 7. The CDR3 runs 13 residues. The germline V gene encodes CDR1 SQVTM and CDR2 ANQGSEA. Here the CDR3 reads CSVSGQGNDEQYF. CDR3 sequence (DNA): TGCAGCGTTTCAGGACAGGGGAACGACGAGCAGTACTTC.

The rearrangement links TRBV20-1 to TRBJ1-1, with 10 bases fitting TRBD1. The CDR3 is 16 amino acids. V was pared by 5 bases and J by 4 bases, with 13 bases of the junction left unmatched. Germline CDR1 reads DFQATT; CDR2 reads SNEGSKA (reference sequence). The CDR3 protein is CSAHDRGLKIGTEAFF. CDR3 in DNA: TGCAGTGCTCACGACAGGGGGCTCAAAATCGGCACTGAAGCTTTCTTT.

The chain employs TRBV7-8 and TRBJ1-1; D gene unclear. The length of the CDR3 is 13 residues. Trimming stripped 6 bases from V and 2 bases from J, with 10 bases between. CDR1 and CDR2 from the germline V gene are SGHVS and FQNEAQ. CDR3 residues: CASRVTSNTEAFF. Here the CDR3 DNA reads TGTGCCAGCAGAGTCACATCTAACACTGAAGCTTTCTTT. The whole variable domain, remainder taken from reference TRBV7-8 and TRBJ1-1, is GAGVSQSPRYKVAKRGQDVALRCDPISGHVSLFWYQQALGQGPEFLTYFQNEAQLDKSGLPSDRFFAERPEGSVSTLKIQRTQQEDSAVYLCASRVTSNTEAFFGQGTRLTVV.

This chain joins TRBV29-1 and TRBJ2-6; D unresolved. The CDR3 is made up of 13 amino acids. CDR1 is SQVTM, CDR2 ANQGSEA, per germline. V was pared by 3 bases and J by 4 bases, with 7 bases between. CDR3 sequence reads: CSVDILGANVLTF. The CDR3 DNA reads as TGCAGCGTTGATATTTTAGGGGCCAACGTCCTGACTTTC.

This chain connects TRBV29-1 to TRBJ2-7; D possibly uses TRBD1 or TRBD2 (6 bases each). Germline lookup yields CDR1 SQVTM and CDR2 ANQGSEA. There are 14 residues in the CDR3. V lost 1 base to trimming and J lost 2 bases, with 12 bases between them. CDR3 nucleotides: TGCAGCGTTGAAGGGAGGGGGATGGCCTACGAGCAGTACTTC. Translating gives CSVEGRGMAYEQYF.

The gene calls are TRBV5-6 and TRBJ2-7; TRBD1 matches at 9 bases. Trimming at V came to 4 bases and at J to 3 bases, leaving 5 bases not matched to a gene. Germline CDR1 reads SGHDT; CDR2 reads YYEEEE. The CDR3 runs 14 residues. Here the CDR3 reads CASSLQGAHYEQYF. CDR3 sequence (DNA): TGTGCCAGCAGCCTACAGGGGGCACACTACGAGCAGTACTTC.

The gene calls are TRBV24-1 and TRBJ2-7, with 7 bases that match TRBD1. CDR3 size: 14 residues. Germline V lookup: CDR1 KGHDR, CDR2 SFDVKD. The junction had 8 bases not matched to a gene; V was cut back by 5 bases and J by 5 bases. The CDR3 coding sequence is TGTGCCACCAGTGCGGCAGGGGGTCTCCACGAGCAGTACTTC. Its translation is CATSAAGGLHEQYF.

This clonotype has at least ten counts. The chain links TRBV24-1 to TRBJ2-2, with D possibly being TRBD1 (5 bases). V lost 1 base, J lost 5 bases, and 13 bases lay in between. Germline CDR1 KGHDR, CDR2 SFDVKD. CDR3 length equals 16 residues. This chain's CDR3 is CATSDFATEYTGELFF. For the CDR3, the DNA is TGTGCCACCAGTGATTTCGCGACAGAGTATACCGGGGAGCTGTTTTTT.

This clonotype was counted between two and nine times. The chain employs TRBV2 and TRBJ1-1; no definite D call. The germline V gene has CDR1 SNHLY and CDR2 FYNNEI. The V end lost 7 bases, the J end lost 6 bases, and 12 bases lay between the germline ends. This CDR3 region has 12 residues. CDR3 DNA sequence: TGTGCCAGCAAAAAGGACCTCGCTGAAGCTTTCTTT. It specifies CASKKDLAEAFF. Drawing the rest from reference TRBV2 and TRBJ1-1, the complete variable domain is EPEVTQTPSHQVTQMGQEVILRCVPISNHLYFYWYRQILGQKVEFLVSFYNNEISEKSEIFDDQFSVERPDGSNFTLKIRSTKLEDSAMYFCASKKDLAEAFFGQGTRLTVV.

On this clonotype: One end of the junction varies from germline; a read error may be responsible. This chain joins TRBV5-1 and TRBJ2-7, with D perhaps TRBD1 (6 bases). Germline V gene data show CDR1 as SGHRS and CDR2 as YFSETQ. The CDR3 contains 15 residues. CDR3 sequence (DNA): TGCGCCAGCAGCCGACTCGATGGACAGTCCTCCGAGCAGTACTTC. Amino acid sequence: CASSRLDGQSSEQYF.

In DNA, the CDR3 is TGTGCCAGCAGCCAAGGGGTTGCGTATGGCTACACCTTC. It yields the protein CASSQGVAYGYTF. The chain couples TRBV3-1 to TRBJ1-2, with D uncertain. Between the trimmed V and J ends, which lost 1 base and 5 bases, there was a span of 8 bases. The V gene's germline CDR1 is LGHDT and CDR2 YNNKEL (reference sequence). The CDR3 totals 13 residues.

A remark on this clonotype: One end of the junction fails to match germline, which may point to a read error. The chain employs TRBV6-1 and TRBJ2-7; 7 bases line up with TRBD1. Per germline, CDR1 MNHNS and CDR2 SASEGT. CDR3 length: 14 amino acids. CDR3: CASSEDRVRYEQYF. For the CDR3, the DNA is TGTGCCAGCAGCGAAGACAGGGTGCGGTACGAGCAGTACTTC.

This clonotype was seen more than once but under ten times. V gene TRBV4-1 combines with J gene TRBJ2-1, with D unclear. Germline values: CDR1 MGHRA, CDR2 YSYEKL. Trimming stripped 4 bases from V and 4 bases from J, with 14 bases between. The CDR3 runs to 15 residues. This CDR3 reads CASSRADDDYNEQFF. CDR3 DNA: TGCGCCAGCAGCCGCGCGGATGATGATTACAATGAGCAGTTCTTC.

This clonotype was detected a few times. The rearrangement joins TRBV7-9 to TRBJ2-3; TRBD2 might be the D (5 bases). V lost 1 base and J lost 5, with 13 bases in between. This CDR3 is built from 15 residues. Germline lookup yields CDR1 SEHNR and CDR2 FQNEAQ (reference sequence). DNA for the CDR3: TGTGCCAGCAGCTTAGTGTTGGGAGCCGTAGATACGCAGTATTTT. Amino acid sequence: CASSLVLGAVDTQYF.

The chain uses TRBV20-1 and TRBJ2-1, with 7 bases lining up with TRBD2. The CDR3 extends over 14 amino acids. The germline gives CDR1 DFQATT, CDR2 SNEGSKA (reference sequence). The junction had 4 bases not matched to a gene; V was cut back by 5 bases and J by 0 bases. CDR3 nucleotide sequence: TGCAGTGCTTCTAGCGGCCTCTCCTACAATGAGCAGTTCTTC. Amino acid sequence: CSASSGLSYNEQFF.

The chain links TRBV7-9 to TRBJ1-6; the D gene is possibly TRBD1 (6 bases). This CDR3 comprises 14 residues. From germline, CDR1 is SEHNR and CDR2 FQNEAQ (reference sequence). The V gene lost 1 base and the J gene lost 7 bases, with 8 bases spanning the gap. CDR3 amino acids: CASSLVQGNSPLHF. In DNA form, the CDR3 reads TGTGCCAGCAGCTTAGTACAGGGAAATTCACCCCTCCACTTT.

This clonotype was seen only a few times. The CDR3 bases are TGTGCCAGCAGCGACAGGCGGAGCTACAATGAGCAGTTCTTC. Protein: CASSDRRSYNEQFF. V gene TRBV7-8 combines with J gene TRBJ2-1, with a possible D match to TRBD1 (6 bases). This CDR3 has 14 amino acids. V was clipped by 5 bases and J by 3 bases, with 11 bases between them. CDR1 and CDR2 from the germline V gene are SGHVS and FQNEAQ.

This clonotype was seen only a few times. This chain joins TRBV15 and TRBJ2-5; D not resolved. Germline V lookup: CDR1 LNHNV, CDR2 YYDKDF (reference sequence). CDR3 length: 11 residues. The ends were cut back, 3 bases at V and 4 bases at J, with 3 bases in the middle. This CDR3 is CATSSLETQYF. CDR3 coding DNA: TGTGCCACCAGCAGTCTAGAGACCCAGTACTTC.

This clonotype was observed a few times. J is TRBJ2-7 and V is TRBV5-1; no reliable D call. The CDR3 spans 14 residues. V shed 0 bases and J shed 5 bases, with 12 bases lying between them. Germline values: CDR1 SGHRS, CDR2 YFSETQ. The CDR3 sequence: CASSLVASGNEQYF. The CDR3 region has the DNA TGCGCCAGCAGCTTGGTCGCCTCTGGAAACGAGCAGTACTTC. Full variable domain (outside the CDR3, taken from reference TRBV5-1 and TRBJ2-7): KAGVTQTPRYLIKTRGQQVTLSCSPISGHRSVSWYQQTPGQGLQFLFEYFSETQRNKGNFPGRFSGRQFSNSRSEMNVSTLELGDSALYLCASSLVASGNEQYFGPGTRLTVT.

There are a few counts of this clonotype. The V gene is TRBV12-3 or TRBV12-4, the J gene TRBJ2-5, with 11 positions matching TRBD2. This CDR3 is 16 amino acids long. V lost 6 bases and J lost 2; bases outside the gene matches: 8. In nucleotides, the CDR3 is TGTGCCAGCAGCCCCAGGGGACTAGCGGAACAAGAGACCCAGTACTTC. Amino acids: CASSPRGLAEQETQYF.